These 8 T cell receptor beta chains were all obtained from the same sample, sequenced in a study of T cells in Graves' hyperthyroidism and ophthalmopathy. TCR beta CDR3 sequences were amplified from RNA transcripts. RT-PCR in the first round (using the HTBI primer set) targeted the TCR CDR3. TCRdb passed the multiplex PCR reads through MiXCR, listing each CDR3 protein once. The table shows about 590,000 distinct CDR3 sequences, with around a sixth occurring only once. What was sequenced was blood. Every receptor here comes from a woman in her twenties or thirties with Graves' hyperthyroidism.

This clonotype was detected once. As DNA, the CDR3 is TGTGCCAGCAGCTGGACGGGGGGCGAGCAGTACTTC. It is translated as CASSWTGGEQYF. The chain is built from TRBV11-2 and TRBJ2-7; the match to TRBD2 covers 7 bases. Germline V gives CDR1 SGHAT, CDR2 FQNNGV. The CDR3 has 12 residues. V dropped 4 bases and J dropped 6; count of bases not matched to a gene: 3.

At least ten counts were recorded for this clonotype. The chain uses TRBV11-2 and TRBJ2-3; D ambiguous. V was shortened by 3 bases and J by 4 bases, with 8 bases between the two germline ends. Germline V lookup: CDR1 SGHAT, CDR2 FQNNGV. The CDR3 covers 13 residues. The CDR3 DNA reads TGTGCCAGCAGCTTTTTCTCCTCAGATACGCAGTATTTT. This codes for CASSFFSSDTQYF. The full variable domain, completed using reference TRBV11-2 and TRBJ2-3, is EAGVAQSPRYKIIEKRQSVAFWCNPISGHATLYWYQQILGQGPKLLIQFQNNGVVDDSQLPKDRFSAERLKGVDSTLKIQPAKLEDSAVYLCASSFFSSDTQYFGPGTRLTVL.

The CDR3 spells CATSRLTWDQPQHF. Written as DNA, the CDR3 is TGTGCCACCAGCAGGCTAACCTGGGATCAGCCCCAGCATTTT. This chain connects TRBV15 to TRBJ1-5; D not resolved. The CDR3 contains 14 residues. The V gene's germline CDR1 is LNHNV and CDR2 YYDKDF (reference sequence). V gave up 3 bases and J gave up 5 bases, with 11 bases separating them.

V is TRBV9 and J is TRBJ2-7; tentatively, D is TRBD2 (5 bases). CDR3 length: 13 residues. V dropped 0 bases and J dropped 6 bases, with 10 bases sitting between them. The germline gives CDR1 SGDLS, CDR2 YYNGEE. This chain's CDR3 is CASSVERVGEQYF. In DNA form, the CDR3 reads TGTGCCAGCAGCGTAGAGAGGGTGGGCGAGCAGTACTTC.

This clonotype was seen repeatedly, ten times or more. The chain has TRBV20-1 and TRBJ1-2, with TRBD1 matching over 7 bases. This CDR3 has 14 residues. Germline V gives CDR1 DFQATT, CDR2 SNEGSKA (reference sequence). The V segment lost 3 bases and the J segment 4 bases; nucleotides outside the gene matches: 8. This chain's CDR3 is CSASEQGVGYGYTF. CDR3 nucleotides: TGCAGTGCTAGTGAGCAGGGGGTCGGCTATGGCTACACCTTC.

The chain has TRBV30 and TRBJ2-7; tentative D call: TRBD2 (5 bases). CDR3 length: 15 amino acids. Germline V gene data show CDR1 as GTSNPN and CDR2 as SVGIG (reference sequence). V lost 0 bases and J 1 base, leaving 13 bases between the germline ends. The DNA for the CDR3 is TGTGCCTGGAGTGTACAAAGCGGTAATTCCTACGAGCAGTACTTC. The encoded protein is CAWSVQSGNSYEQYF. Full variable domain (remainder filled in from reference TRBV30 and TRBJ2-7): SQTIHQWPATLVQPVGSPLSLECTVEGTSNPNLYWYRQAAGRGLQLLFYSVGIGQISSEVPQNLSASRPQDRQFILSSKKLLLSDSGFYLCAWSVQSGNSYEQYFGPGTRLTVT.

The rearrangement joins TRBV6-1 to TRBJ1-2; D remains unclear. Per germline, CDR1 MNHNS and CDR2 SASEGT. This CDR3 comprises 15 residues. Trimming took 1 base from V and 2 from J, leaving 11 bases between them. CDR3 in DNA: TGTGCCAGCAGTGAAGGCCAGAGTCGAAACTATGGCTACACCTTC. Translating gives CASSEGQSRNYGYTF.

This clonotype was picked up a small number of times. The rearrangement joins TRBV7-9 to TRBJ1-2, with D possibly matching TRBD1 (5 bases). Germline V lookup: CDR1 SEHNR, CDR2 FQNEAQ (reference sequence). The CDR3 is 15 amino acids. V was shortened by 1 base and J by 6 bases, with 15 bases between the two germline ends. DNA of the CDR3: TGTGCCAGCAGCTTAGAACACCAGGGAAACGATGGCTACACCTTC. Its protein is CASSLEHQGNDGYTF. Full variable domain (remainder filled in from reference TRBV7-9 and TRBJ1-2): DTGVSQNPRHKITKRGQNVTFRCDPISEHNRLYWYRQTLGQGPEFLTYFQNEAQLEKSRLLSDRFSAERPKGSFSTLEIQRTEQGDSAMYLCASSLEHQGNDGYTFGSGTRLTVV.